The 25 T cell receptor beta chains listed next were all sequenced from one sample in a study of T-cell memory formation after mild COVID-19 (dated by TCRdb to about 2021). The library was obtained by 5' RACE. Reads for this sample came from an Illumina NovaSeq 6000. TCRdb applied fastp at Q25 and MiXCR to the public reads, then kept only in-frame beta chains. Rows with one shared CDR3 protein collapse into an entry with the most common genes and DNA. A total of approximately 290,000 distinct CDR3 sequences appear in this sample, roughly a fifth of them only once. Clones ranked in the top ten supply around 21% of the sample. Sequencing used PBMCs or a T cell subset sorted from them (not recorded which). These receptors all stem from a man between 18 and 29 years old who had mild COVID-19 (a few samples of this study predate the infection). The sample titles of this study are shuffled in the database, so cell type and time point are left out; the donor was told from shared clones.

This clonotype has more than one count but fewer than ten. The chain carries TRBV12-5 and TRBJ1-1; no firm D call. The CDR3 extends over 12 amino acids. V shed 3 bases and J shed 6 bases, with 8 bases lying between them. CDR1 and CDR2 (germline): LGHNT, FRNRAP. CDR3 DNA sequence: TGTGCTAGTGGTTTTTTCGGCTCTGAAGCTTTCTTT. Translated: CASGFFGSEAFF. Based on the CDR3 plus reference TRBV12-5 and TRBJ1-1, the full variable domain is DARVTQTPRHKVTEMGQEVTMRCQPILGHNTVFWYRQTMMQGLELLAYFRNRAPLDDSGMPKDRFSAEMPDATLATLKIQPSEPRDSAVYFCASGFFGSEAFFGQGTRLTVV.

The chain combines TRBV4-3 with TRBJ1-1; no clear D. The CDR3 totals 13 residues. The germline CDR1 and CDR2 sequences are LGHNA and YSLEER. V was trimmed by 2 bases and J by 2 bases, leaving 6 bases between them. CDR3 sequence: CASSQRFNTEAFF. CDR3 DNA sequence: TGCGCCAGCAGCCAACGTTTTAACACTGAAGCTTTCTTT.

This clonotype appeared a few times. The chain links TRBV7-9 to TRBJ2-3, with D uncertain. The V end was cut by 5 bases, the J end by 3 bases, with 9 bases between. The CDR3 spans 13 residues. Germline-derived CDR1 and CDR2 are SEHNR and FQNEAQ (reference sequence). CDR3 amino acids: CASSRSGTDTQYF. Written as DNA, the CDR3 is TGTGCCAGCAGCCGCTCCGGAACAGATACGCAGTATTTT.

The rearrangement uses TRBV6-1 and TRBJ1-5; D is unresolved. V lost 5 bases and J 0 bases, leaving 11 bases between the germline ends. The CDR3 runs to 15 residues. Germline CDR1 is MNHNS and CDR2 is SASEGT. CDR3 in DNA: TGTGCCAGCAGTTTCCGGTGGGGTAGCAATCAGCCCCAGCATTTT. Translating gives CASSFRWGSNQPQHF.

This chain links TRBV29-1 with TRBJ1-5, with TRBD1 as a possible D gene (5 bases). The CDR3 runs to 12 residues. Trimming took off 4 bases at V and 7 bases at J, with 11 bases between the two ends. The germline V gene has CDR1 SQVTM and CDR2 ANQGSEA. CDR3 bases: TGCAGCGTTGGGGAGAGGGACCAGCCCCAGCATTTT. Its protein is CSVGERDQPQHF.

The rearrangement joins TRBV7-9 to TRBJ2-1; 7 bases fit TRBD2. Germline CDR1 is SEHNR and CDR2 is FQNEAQ (reference sequence). This CDR3 region has 15 residues. The ends lost 5 bases at V and 9 bases at J; junction bases unmatched: 13. CDR3 nucleotides: TGTGCCAGCAGCCCACCCGGGACTAAAGCGGGTGAGCAGTTCTTC. Translated, it gives CASSPPGTKAGEQFF. The complete variable domain, with remaining parts taken from reference TRBV7-9 and TRBJ2-1, reads DTGVSQNPRHKITKRGQNVTFRCDPISEHNRLYWYRQTLGQGPEFLTYFQNEAQLEKSRLLSDRFSAERPKGSFSTLEIQRTEQGDSAMYLCASSPPGTKAGEQFFGPGTRLTVL.

This chain links TRBV6-1 with TRBJ1-6; D is perhaps TRBD1 (5 bases). The CDR3 is made up of 13 amino acids. With 4 bases removed from V and 10 bases from J, the gap between germline ends came to 11 bases. Per the germline V gene, CDR1 is MNHNS and CDR2 is SASEGT. CDR3 sequence (DNA): TGTGCCAGCAGTGGTCGGGGGGAATCACCCCTCCACTTT. Translation gives CASSGRGESPLHF.

This clonotype has just a few counts. The chain has TRBV7-9 and TRBJ2-7, with no clear D. The CDR3 consists of 13 residues. Germline loops: CDR1 SEHNR, CDR2 FQNEAQ (reference sequence). V was pared by 7 bases and J by 2 bases, with 12 bases between. The chain's CDR3 is CASTYTTTYEQYF. The CDR3 coding sequence is TGTGCCAGCACATACACTACCACCTACGAGCAGTACTTC.

The chain recombines TRBV5-5 with TRBJ1-2, with 8 bases fitting TRBD1. The CDR3 sequence is 14 residues long. With 4 bases clipped from V and 5 bases from J, the junction kept 7 bases outside the gene matches. CDR1 is SGHKS, CDR2 YYEKEE, per germline (reference sequence). Written as DNA, the CDR3 is TGTGCCAGCAGCAGACCAGGGGGCGGGTATGGCTACACCTTC. Its protein product is CASSRPGGGYGYTF.

The CDR3 nucleotides are TGTGCCAGCAGCCCGACCTATGGGAGTAATTCACCCCTCCACTTT. Its protein is CASSPTYGSNSPLHF. This chain connects TRBV9 to TRBJ1-6; D not resolved. The CDR3 loop spans 15 amino acids. The ends were cut back, 4 bases at V and 6 bases at J, with 14 bases in the middle. Germline CDR1 SGDLS, CDR2 YYNGEE.

The chain couples TRBV6-5 to TRBJ1-2; no firm D call. With 5 bases removed from V and 4 bases from J, the gap between germline ends came to 14 bases. The CDR3 is made up of 14 amino acids. CDR1 and CDR2 (germline): MNHEY, SVGAGI. CDR3 DNA: TGTGCCAGCAGTGCGCACTCCCGGGGCTATGGCTACACCTTC. Residues: CASSAHSRGYGYTF.

This clonotype was counted between two and nine times. The J gene is TRBJ2-5, the V gene TRBV7-2; no clear D. There are 13 residues in the CDR3. Germline CDR1 reads SGHTA; CDR2 reads FQGNSA. The germline V and J ends were trimmed by 0 bases and 5 bases, with 7 bases remaining between them. This CDR3 reads CASSLAKRETQYF. The CDR3 DNA is TGTGCCAGCAGCTTAGCCAAGCGTGAGACCCAGTACTTC.

This clonotype was counted at least ten times. The V call is TRBV7-8, the J call TRBJ2-4; 10 nucleotides match TRBD1. Losses at the gene ends were 2 bases for V and 5 bases for J; bases not matched to a gene: 6. The CDR3 length is 16 residues. Germline loops: CDR1 SGHVS, CDR2 FQNEAQ. The CDR3 nucleotides read TGTGCCAGCAGCTTAACTCATGGACAGGGGGAAAACATTCAGTACTTC. Translation: CASSLTHGQGENIQYF.

Many counts were recorded for this clonotype. The chain is built from TRBV12-3 or TRBV12-4 and TRBJ1-1, with a possible D match to TRBD1 (5 bases). The V end was cut by 1 base, the J end by 0 bases, with 9 bases between. The CDR3 runs to 15 residues. The CDR3 sequence: CASSLDAGLNTEAFF. The CDR3 DNA reads as TGTGCCAGCAGTTTAGACGCGGGGCTGAACACTGAAGCTTTCTTT.

In its sample, this clonotype was seen many times. The V call is TRBV4-3, the J call TRBJ1-6; tentative D call: TRBD1 (5 bases). This CDR3 is built from 14 residues. Per the germline V gene, CDR1 is LGHNA and CDR2 is YSLEER. V was shortened by 0 bases and J by 7 bases, with 7 bases between the two germline ends. As DNA, the CDR3 is TGCGCCAGCAGCCAAGATGGGGGGAATTCACCCCTCCACTTT. Protein sequence: CASSQDGGNSPLHF.

This clonotype came up many times. The chain uses TRBV7-2 and TRBJ2-2; D gene ambiguous. This CDR3 is built from 13 residues. V dropped 1 base and J dropped 6 bases, with 6 bases sitting between them. The germline V gene has CDR1 SGHTA and CDR2 FQGNSA. This CDR3 is CASSLGGAGELFF. The CDR3, as DNA: TGTGCCAGCAGCTTAGGGGGTGCCGGGGAGCTGTTTTTT.

Only a few counts were recorded for this clonotype. The chain employs TRBV7-9 and TRBJ1-2, with D hard to call. CDR1 SEHNR and CDR2 FQNEAQ come from the germline V gene (reference sequence). Trimming pared 1 base from V and 8 bases from J, leaving 14 bases between. This CDR3 is built from 14 residues. CDR3 bases: TGTGCCAGCAGCTTAGGTGCCGGGGATCGGGGCTACACCTTC. The encoded protein is CASSLGAGDRGYTF.

The CDR3 protein is CASSLAFIPAKGAWDEQFF. DNA for the CDR3: TGCGCCAGCAGCTTGGCGTTTATTCCGGCGAAGGGGGCTTGGGATGAGCAGTTCTTC. This chain connects TRBV5-1 to TRBJ2-1, with 7 bases fitting TRBD1. V lost 0 bases to trimming and J lost 8 bases; unmatched junction nucleotides: 20. The germline V gene encodes CDR1 SGHRS and CDR2 YFSETQ. This CDR3 is 19 amino acids long. Combining the CDR3 with reference TRBV5-1 and TRBJ2-1 gives the whole variable domain KAGVTQTPRYLIKTRGQQVTLSCSPISGHRSVSWYQQTPGQGLQFLFEYFSETQRNKGNFPGRFSGRQFSNSRSEMNVSTLELGDSALYLCASSLAFIPAKGAWDEQFFGPGTRLTVL.

V is TRBV25-1 and J is TRBJ1-4, with D perhaps TRBD1 (6 bases). CDR1 is MGHDK and CDR2 is SYGVNS in the germline V gene. CDR3 length: 13 residues. Trimming took 4 bases from V and 7 from J, leaving 10 bases between them. CDR3 DNA sequence: TGTGCCAGCAGTGCAGGGGAGGGTGAAAAACTGTTTTTT. Its protein product is CASSAGEGEKLFF.

Only a few counts were recorded for this clonotype. V usage is TRBV7-2 and J usage is TRBJ2-2; tentative D call: TRBD1 (5 bases). CDR1 SGHTA and CDR2 FQGNSA come from the germline V gene. V lost 5 bases, J lost 4 bases, and 14 bases lay in between. The CDR3 contains 15 residues. The chain's CDR3 is CASSLGVASTGELFF. The CDR3 DNA follows: TGTGCCAGCAGCCTAGGGGTAGCTTCCACCGGGGAGCTGTTTTTT.

V is TRBV5-1 and J is TRBJ1-2, with D maybe TRBD1 (6 bases). Looked up from germline, CDR1 is SGHRS and CDR2 is YFSETQ. The CDR3 is made up of 15 amino acids. Trimming removed 0 bases from V and 6 bases from J, with 15 bases in between. CDR3 nucleotide sequence: TGCGCCAGCAGCTTGGTTGGGGGCGCCCGCGATGGCTACACCTTC. This sequence encodes CASSLVGGARDGYTF.

The rearrangement joins TRBV5-5 to TRBJ1-5; possible D gene TRBD1, 6 bases. Trimming removed 7 bases from V and 6 bases from J, with 14 bases in between. The CDR3 is 13 amino acids. CDR1 and CDR2 from the germline V gene are SGHKS and YYEKEE (reference sequence). Here the CDR3 reads CASGTGYTQPQHF. The DNA of the CDR3 is TGTGCCAGCGGCACAGGGTATACTCAGCCCCAGCATTTT.

This clonotype was seen ten or more times. The rearrangement joins TRBV5-1 to TRBJ1-1; D is possibly TRBD1 (5 bases). From germline, CDR1 is SGHRS and CDR2 YFSETQ. The CDR3 runs to 14 residues. V lost 7 bases to trimming and J lost 1 base, with 14 bases between them. The CDR3 is CASGKTGQNTEAFF. CDR3 sequence (DNA): TGCGCCAGCGGAAAAACAGGACAGAACACTGAAGCTTTCTTT.

This clonotype has just a few counts. The chain carries TRBV20-1 and TRBJ1-3, with unresolved D. The ends were cut back, 1 base at V and 0 bases at J, with 7 bases in the middle. CDR1 DFQATT and CDR2 SNEGSKA come from the germline V gene (reference sequence). This CDR3 region has 14 residues. In DNA form, the CDR3 reads TGCAGTGCTAGAGGCCCCCTCTCTGGAAACACCATATATTTT. Its protein product is CSARGPLSGNTIYF.

This clonotype came up a few times. The chain couples TRBV20-1 to TRBJ2-3; possibly TRBD2 for D (6 bases). Between the trimmed V and J ends, which lost 3 bases and 14 bases, there was a span of 18 bases. The CDR3 covers 12 residues. Germline CDR1 is DFQATT and CDR2 is SNEGSKA (reference sequence). In DNA form, the CDR3 reads TGCAGTGCTAGCGGGACTCCTATATCGGGGTATTTT. Its translation: CSASGTPISGYF.